The rows below give T cell receptor beta chains drawn from one sample of a study of T cell responses to AZD1222 COVID-19 vaccine. The repertoire was sequenced with immunoSEQ multiplex PCR; TCRdb's copy has only in-frame clones and lacks some. The sample consists of 130,000 or so clones, 86% of them appearing once. The source was peripheral blood, collected on day 0 of AZD1222 vaccination. The receptors shown here come from an adult in good health. Each CDR3 is given with its conserved first and last residue. Each record gives: J gene, clone size, D gene, V gene, CDR3 DNA, CDR3 protein. The D gene is left open where the match is weak. Part of the rows lack a size; the others show once, few, many or a class for expanded clones.

J gene: TRBJ1-5; clone size: once; D gene: .; V gene: TRBV4-1; CDR3 DNA: TGCGCCAGCAGCCAAGATGCTTTGAGGGGCTGGAGCAATCAGCCCCAGCATTTT; CDR3 protein: CASSQDALRGWSNQPQHF
J gene: TRBJ2-7; clone size: .; D gene: TRBD1; V gene: TRBV7-9; CDR3 DNA: TGTGCCAGCAGCTTAGGGGACGACAGGGGCCTCTACGAGCAGTACTTC; CDR3 protein: CASSLGDDRGLYEQYF
J gene: TRBJ1-5; clone size: .; D gene: .; V gene: TRBV2; CDR3 DNA: TGTGCCAAAGGAGGGTCAGGGGATCAGCCCCAGCATTTT; CDR3 protein: CAKGGSGDQPQHF
J gene: TRBJ1-1; clone size: .; D gene: .; V gene: TRBV9; CDR3 DNA: TGTGCCAGCAGCCACCGGGACGGTCCGAACACTGAAGCTTTCTTT; CDR3 protein: CASSHRDGPNTEAFF
J gene: TRBJ1-1; clone size: .; D gene: .; V gene: TRBV10-3; CDR3 DNA: TGTGCCATCAGTGATCCCGGAAGGGGCAACACTGAAGCTTTCTTT; CDR3 protein: CAISDPGRGNTEAFF
J gene: TRBJ2-5; clone size: .; D gene: .; V gene: TRBV19; CDR3 DNA: TGTGCCAGTAGCCTGGGACCGCCACAAGAGACCCAGTACTTC; CDR3 protein: CASSLGPPQETQYF
J gene: TRBJ2-7; clone size: .; D gene: .; V gene: TRBV3-1/TRBV3-2; CDR3 DNA: TGTGCCAGCAGCCAAAGTGGGGACATCCCCGTTTTCTACGAGCAGTACTTC; CDR3 protein: CASSQSGDIPVFYEQYF
J gene: TRBJ1-1; clone size: .; D gene: .; V gene: TRBV27; CDR3 DNA: TGTGCCAGCAGTTTGGAGGCTGGGGGTACTGAAGCTTTCTTT; CDR3 protein: CASSLEAGGTEAFF
J gene: TRBJ2-2; clone size: few; D gene: TRBD2; V gene: TRBV14; CDR3 DNA: TGTGCCAGCAGCAAAACGGGACTAGCGGGAGCTCTGAACACCGGGGAGCTGTTTTTT; CDR3 protein: CASSKTGLAGALNTGELFF
J gene: TRBJ1-4; clone size: .; D gene: .; V gene: TRBV7-3; CDR3 DNA: TGTGCCAGCAGCTTAAACGGACGTCGGGCAGGGGAAAAACTGTTTTTT; CDR3 protein: CASSLNGRRAGEKLFF
J gene: TRBJ2-7; clone size: .; D gene: TRBD2; V gene: TRBV3-1/TRBV3-2; CDR3 DNA: TGTGCCAGCAGCCACCACAGGACTAGCGGGGGGTCCTTCTACGAGCAGTACTTC; CDR3 protein: CASSHHRTSGGSFYEQYF
J gene: TRBJ2-6; clone size: .; D gene: .; V gene: TRBV28; CDR3 DNA: TGTGCCAGCAGAACGGGAACCAGGCCTCGCCCCACCTCTGGGGCCAACGTCCTGACTTTC; CDR3 protein: CASRTGTRPRPTSGANVLTF
J gene: TRBJ1-6; clone size: .; D gene: TRBD1; V gene: TRBV9; CDR3 DNA: TGTGCCAGCAGCGGTAACAGGGGGCTCAATTCACCCCTCCACTTT; CDR3 protein: CASSGNRGLNSPLHF
J gene: TRBJ2-2; clone size: .; D gene: TRBD1; V gene: TRBV29-1; CDR3 DNA: TGCAGCGCTTGGACAGGGAACACCGGGGAGCTGTTTTTT; CDR3 protein: CSAWTGNTGELFF
J gene: TRBJ1-1; clone size: .; D gene: .; V gene: TRBV7-2; CDR3 DNA: TGTGCCAGCACTCCACGGAGTGCTGGCGCTGAAGCTTTCTTT; CDR3 protein: CASTPRSAGAEAFF
J gene: TRBJ2-7; clone size: .; D gene: .; V gene: TRBV5-6; CDR3 DNA: TGTGCCAGCAGCTTGGCACAGTCTTCCTACGAGCAGTACTTC; CDR3 protein: CASSLAQSSYEQYF
J gene: TRBJ2-2; clone size: .; D gene: TRBD1; V gene: TRBV9; CDR3 DNA: TGTGCCAGCAGCGTGGGACAGGGGTCCCCCGGGGAGCTGTTTTTT; CDR3 protein: CASSVGQGSPGELFF
J gene: TRBJ2-5; clone size: .; D gene: .; V gene: TRBV4-1; CDR3 DNA: TGCGCCAGCAGCCATATCGGCCTCCAAGAGACCCAGTACTTC; CDR3 protein: CASSHIGLQETQYF
J gene: TRBJ2-7; clone size: .; D gene: TRBD2; V gene: TRBV5-4; CDR3 DNA: TGTGCCAGCAGCGGTGGACTAGAAGGATACGAGCAGTACTTC; CDR3 protein: CASSGGLEGYEQYF
J gene: TRBJ1-6; clone size: .; D gene: TRBD1; V gene: TRBV6-5; CDR3 DNA: TGTGCCAGCAGGGACAGGGGGGCCTTTAATTCACCCCTCCACTTT; CDR3 protein: CASRDRGAFNSPLHF
J gene: TRBJ1-1; clone size: .; D gene: TRBD1; V gene: TRBV27; CDR3 DNA: TGTGCCAGCAGTCTCGACAGGGGCACTGAAGCTTTCTTT; CDR3 protein: CASSLDRGTEAFF
J gene: TRBJ2-2; clone size: .; D gene: .; V gene: TRBV7-6; CDR3 DNA: TGTGCCAGCAGCTTAGCGATGGACACCGGGGAGCTGTTTTTT; CDR3 protein: CASSLAMDTGELFF
J gene: TRBJ2-6; clone size: .; D gene: TRBD2; V gene: TRBV30; CDR3 DNA: TGTGCCTCGGTACTAGCGGGAGCTGGTGGGGCCAACGTCCTGACTTTC; CDR3 protein: CASVLAGAGGANVLTF
J gene: TRBJ1-5; clone size: .; D gene: TRBD1; V gene: TRBV3-1/TRBV3-2; CDR3 DNA: TGTGCCAGCAGCCAGGGACAGAGCAATCAGCCCCAGCATTTT; CDR3 protein: CASSQGQSNQPQHF
J gene: TRBJ1-6; clone size: .; D gene: .; V gene: TRBV7-9; CDR3 DNA: TGTGCCAGCAGCTCCGGACAGAAGAGCTCCTATAATTCACCCCTCCACTTT; CDR3 protein: CASSSGQKSSYNSPLHF
J gene: TRBJ1-4; clone size: .; D gene: .; V gene: TRBV27; CDR3 DNA: TGTGCCAGCAGCGGGTTAAACCGGAATGAAAAACTGTTTTTT; CDR3 protein: CASSGLNRNEKLFF
J gene: TRBJ2-3; clone size: .; D gene: TRBD2; V gene: TRBV29-1; CDR3 DNA: TGCAGCGAGGTAGCGGGACGCACAGATACGCAGTATTTT; CDR3 protein: CSEVAGRTDTQYF
J gene: TRBJ1-6; clone size: few; D gene: TRBD1; V gene: TRBV4-2; CDR3 DNA: TGTGCCAGCAGCCATCCCGGACAGGGGAATAATTCACCCCTCCACTTT; CDR3 protein: CASSHPGQGNNSPLHF
J gene: TRBJ1-4; clone size: .; D gene: .; V gene: TRBV11-2; CDR3 DNA: TGTGCCAGCAGCGTAGAGAGGGCAACTAATGAAAAACTGTTTTTT; CDR3 protein: CASSVERATNEKLFF
J gene: TRBJ2-7; clone size: once; D gene: TRBD2; V gene: TRBV24-1; CDR3 DNA: TGTGCCACCAGTGAGGGACTAGCGGGAGGTTACGAGCAGTACTTC; CDR3 protein: CATSEGLAGGYEQYF
J gene: TRBJ2-3; clone size: .; D gene: .; V gene: TRBV4-3; CDR3 DNA: TGCGCCAGCAGCCAAGCTAGAATCGGCACAGATACGCAGTATTTT; CDR3 protein: CASSQARIGTDTQYF
J gene: TRBJ2-2; clone size: .; D gene: TRBD2; V gene: TRBV5-4; CDR3 DNA: TGTGCCAGCAGCTTGGAAAGCGGGGGCGCCGGGGAGCTGTTTTTT; CDR3 protein: CASSLESGGAGELFF
J gene: TRBJ1-1; clone size: .; D gene: TRBD1; V gene: TRBV2; CDR3 DNA: TGTGCCAGCAGTGTGACAGGGGCCACTGAAGCTTTCTTT; CDR3 protein: CASSVTGATEAFF
J gene: TRBJ1-1; clone size: .; D gene: .; V gene: TRBV7-9; CDR3 DNA: TGTGCCAGCAGCTTCTCCGACACTGAAGCTTTCTTT; CDR3 protein: CASSFSDTEAFF
J gene: TRBJ1-2; clone size: .; D gene: .; V gene: TRBV10-2; CDR3 DNA: TGCGCCAGCAGTGCCCGAGCGGGGGCTAACTATGGCTACACCTTC; CDR3 protein: CASSARAGANYGYTF
J gene: TRBJ2-5; clone size: .; D gene: .; V gene: TRBV24-1; CDR3 DNA: TGTGCCACCAGTGAGGGAACAGAGACCCAGTACTTC; CDR3 protein: CATSEGTETQYF
J gene: TRBJ1-3; clone size: .; D gene: .; V gene: TRBV7-8; CDR3 DNA: TGTGCCAGCAGGGGACCTTCTGGAAACACCATATATTTT; CDR3 protein: CASRGPSGNTIYF
J gene: TRBJ2-7; clone size: .; D gene: .; V gene: TRBV7-8; CDR3 DNA: TGTGCCAGCAGCTTACGGCTAGCCTCTCCGGGTTACGAGCAGTACTTC; CDR3 protein: CASSLRLASPGYEQYF
J gene: TRBJ1-4; clone size: .; D gene: TRBD1; V gene: TRBV5-6; CDR3 DNA: TGTGCCAGCAGTTCCAGGGGGCTGTCTAATGAAAAACTGTTTTTT; CDR3 protein: CASSSRGLSNEKLFF
J gene: TRBJ2-7; clone size: .; D gene: .; V gene: TRBV2; CDR3 DNA: TGTGCCAGCAGGAAGGACAGAGGTACTTACGAGCAGTACTTC; CDR3 protein: CASRKDRGTYEQYF
J gene: TRBJ2-5; clone size: .; D gene: TRBD2; V gene: TRBV18; CDR3 DNA: TGTGCCAGCTCTCTCATCTCCGGGACTAGCGGGCAAGAGACCCAGTACTTC; CDR3 protein: CASSLISGTSGQETQYF